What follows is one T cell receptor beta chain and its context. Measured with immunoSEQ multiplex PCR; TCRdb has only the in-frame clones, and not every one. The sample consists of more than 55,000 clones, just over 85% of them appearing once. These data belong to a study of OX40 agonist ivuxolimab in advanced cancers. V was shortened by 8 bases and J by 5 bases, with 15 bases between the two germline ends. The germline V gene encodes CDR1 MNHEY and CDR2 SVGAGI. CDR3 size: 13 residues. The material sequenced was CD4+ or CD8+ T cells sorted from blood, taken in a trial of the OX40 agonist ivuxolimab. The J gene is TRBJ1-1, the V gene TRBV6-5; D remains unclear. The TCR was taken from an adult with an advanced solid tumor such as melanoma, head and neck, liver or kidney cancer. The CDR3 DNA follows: TGTGCCAGCCGCCCGGGTGGAGGAACTGAAGCTTTCTTT. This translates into CASRPGGGTEAFF.